This T cell receptor beta chain was documented in a study of T cell repertoires in cytomegalovirus infection. Turning to the study itself: TCR beta signatures that were public indicated CMV infection and matching HLA type.

CDR1 is LNHDA and CDR2 is SQIVND in the germline V gene (reference sequence). The V gene lost 3 bases and the J gene lost 6 bases, with 12 bases spanning the gap. The CDR3 contains 14 residues. TCRdb analysed the reads with MiXCR anew, one entry per CDR3 protein. This repertoire shows about 360,000 distinct CDR3 sequences, about 34% found once; its top ten account for about 14%. Notes on this clonotype: What it binds is unknown.

The material sequenced was cultured PBMCs, taken from culture after CMV antigen stimulation. This TCR was sampled from a human donor in good health (CMV status not recorded). Some clones in this sample may be carry-over from other donors' samples. The genes are TRBV19 and TRBJ2-1, with D perhaps TRBD1 (5 bases). The CDR3: CASSISPGRNEQFF. For the CDR3, the DNA is TGTGCCAGTAGTATTAGCCCAGGGCGCAATGAGCAGTTCTTC.